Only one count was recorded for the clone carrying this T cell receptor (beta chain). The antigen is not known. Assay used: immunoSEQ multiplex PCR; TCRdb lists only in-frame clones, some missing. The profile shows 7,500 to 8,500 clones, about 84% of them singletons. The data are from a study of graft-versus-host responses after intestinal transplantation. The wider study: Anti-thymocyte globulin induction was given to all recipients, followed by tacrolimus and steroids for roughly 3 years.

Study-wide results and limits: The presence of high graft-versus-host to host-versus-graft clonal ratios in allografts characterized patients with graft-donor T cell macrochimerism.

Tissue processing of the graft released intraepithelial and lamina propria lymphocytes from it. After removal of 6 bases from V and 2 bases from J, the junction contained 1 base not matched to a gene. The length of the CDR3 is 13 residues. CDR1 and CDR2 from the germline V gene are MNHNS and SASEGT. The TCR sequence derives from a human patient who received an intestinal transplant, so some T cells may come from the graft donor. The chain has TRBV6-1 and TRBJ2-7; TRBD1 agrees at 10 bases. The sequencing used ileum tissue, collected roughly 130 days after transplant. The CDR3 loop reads CASSDRGPYEQYF. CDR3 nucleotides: TGTGCCAGCAGCGACAGGGGGCCCTACGAGCAGTACTTC.